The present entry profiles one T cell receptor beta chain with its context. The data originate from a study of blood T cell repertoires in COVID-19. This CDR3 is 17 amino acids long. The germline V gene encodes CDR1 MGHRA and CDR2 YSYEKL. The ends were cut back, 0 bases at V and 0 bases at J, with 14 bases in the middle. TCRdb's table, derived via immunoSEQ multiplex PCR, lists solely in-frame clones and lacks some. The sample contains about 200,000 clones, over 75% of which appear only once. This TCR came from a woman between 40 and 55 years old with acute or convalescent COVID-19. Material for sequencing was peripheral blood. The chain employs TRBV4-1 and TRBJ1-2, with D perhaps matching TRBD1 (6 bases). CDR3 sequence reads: CASSQDLQGPTNYGYTF. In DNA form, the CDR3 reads TGCGCCAGCAGCCAAGATTTGCAGGGGCCGACTAACTATGGCTACACCTTC.